Each of the 30 T cell receptor beta chains below was sequenced from the same sample in a study of T cell responses to AZD1222 COVID-19 vaccine. Sequencing used immunoSEQ multiplex PCR; TCRdb keeps in-frame clones, though not all of them. The profile shows under 200,000 clones, about 91% of them singletons. The specimen was peripheral blood, collected 28 days after the second AZD1222 dose. The source of these receptors is an adult who received the AZD1222 COVID-19 vaccine.

The chain employs TRBV18 and TRBJ2-7, with D possibly being TRBD2 (6 bases). CDR1 and CDR2 (germline): KGHSH, LQKENI. Trimming pared 6 bases from V and 2 bases from J, leaving 11 bases between. The CDR3 loop spans 13 amino acids. CDR3 region: CASSPGTAYEQYF. CDR3 in DNA: TGTGCCAGCTCTCCCGGGACTGCCTACGAGCAGTACTTC.

The chain carries TRBV5-4 and TRBJ1-1; D ambiguous. Germline CDR1 SGHNT, CDR2 YYREEE (reference sequence). V lost 1 base, J lost 0 bases, and 10 bases lay in between. CDR3 size: 15 residues. As DNA, the CDR3 is TGTGCCAGCAGCTTGCCGGGCAGCATGAACACTGAAGCTTTCTTT. Encoded protein: CASSLPGSMNTEAFF.

The chain combines TRBV6-5 with TRBJ2-4, with D possibly TRBD1 on 5 matching bases. V gave up 8 bases and J gave up 5 bases, with 13 bases separating them. The CDR3 length is 13 residues. Germline-derived CDR1 and CDR2 are MNHEY and SVGAGI. For the CDR3, the DNA is TGTGCCAGCGGGGTGGGGCTGGAAAACATTCAGTACTTC. Protein sequence: CASGVGLENIQYF.

The chain couples TRBV2 to TRBJ1-1; D might be TRBD1 (5 bases). This CDR3 is built from 14 residues. The V gene's germline CDR1 is SNHLY and CDR2 FYNNEI. V dropped 11 bases and J dropped 5 bases, with 21 bases sitting between them. The DNA of the CDR3 is TGTGCCGTCCAACTGGGAAAGGGGAGGACTGAAGCTTTCTTT. This gives the protein CAVQLGKGRTEAFF.

This clone showed up just once. The V call is TRBV19, the J call TRBJ1-6; unclear D gene. The CDR3 has 16 residues. Trimming took off 3 bases at V and 7 bases at J, with 16 bases between the two ends. Germline-derived CDR1 and CDR2 are LNHDA and SQIVND (reference sequence). In DNA form, the CDR3 reads TGTGCCAGTAGTATCGGTCAGTCTCCTACCAATTCACCCCTCCACTTT. Encoded protein: CASSIGQSPTNSPLHF.

The DNA for the CDR3 is TGTGCCAGCAGCACACAGGGTGCTGAGCAGTTCTTC. Encoded protein: CASSTQGAEQFF. This rearrangement joins TRBV5-6 to TRBJ2-1; possible D gene TRBD1, 6 bases. The V gene lost 4 bases and the J gene lost 9 bases, with 11 bases spanning the gap. The CDR3 loop spans 12 amino acids. Germline V lookup: CDR1 SGHDT, CDR2 YYEEEE.

The V call is TRBV6-5, the J call TRBJ2-1; TRBD2 matches at 9 bases. CDR1 is MNHEY and CDR2 is SVGAGI in the germline V gene. V shed 6 bases and J 6 bases; nucleotides not matched to a gene: 3. The CDR3 has 13 residues. This CDR3 reads CASSEGLANEQFF. CDR3 bases: TGTGCCAGCAGCGAGGGACTAGCCAATGAGCAGTTCTTC.

CDR3 sequence reads: CASSSGTGGYGANVLTF. The CDR3 nucleotides are TGCGCCAGCAGCTCTGGGACAGGGGGCTATGGGGCCAACGTCCTGACTTTC. The chain employs TRBV5-1 and TRBJ2-6; 12 bases agree with TRBD1. The germline V gene has CDR1 SGHRS and CDR2 YFSETQ. V lost 3 bases and J lost 3; bases outside the gene matches: 4. This CDR3 contains 17 residues.

The J gene is TRBJ1-5, the V gene TRBV18; D is possibly TRBD1 (6 bases). Germline values: CDR1 KGHSH, CDR2 LQKENI. V was clipped by 3 bases and J by 7 bases, with 10 bases between them. The CDR3 covers 13 residues. CDR3 nucleotide sequence: TGTGCCAGCTCACCGTCGGACAGCCAGCCCCAGCATTTT. It encodes CASSPSDSQPQHF. Variable domain in full (rest from reference TRBV18 and TRBJ1-5): NAGVMQNPRHLVRRRGQEARLRCSPMKGHSHVYWYRQLPEEGLKFMVYLQKENIIDESGMPKERFSAEFPKEGPSILRIQQVVRGDSAAYFCASSPSDSQPQHFGDGTRLSIL.

V gene TRBV2 combines with J gene TRBJ2-3, with a possible D match to TRBD1 (6 bases). The CDR3 extends over 13 amino acids. V was clipped by 5 bases and J by 3 bases, with 9 bases between them. Per the germline V gene, CDR1 is SNHLY and CDR2 is FYNNEI. The CDR3 DNA follows: TGTGCCAGCAGTCCAAGGGGGACAGATACGCAGTATTTT. Translating gives CASSPRGTDTQYF.

The rearrangement uses TRBV7-8 and TRBJ2-1, with D unresolved. Germline CDR1 and CDR2: SGHVS and FQNEAQ. The CDR3 consists of 11 residues. Trimming took off 2 bases at V and 6 bases at J, with 2 bases between the two ends. This CDR3 is CASSLTNEQFF. The CDR3 DNA reads TGTGCCAGCAGCTTAACCAATGAGCAGTTCTTC.

The rearrangement links TRBV29-1 to TRBJ2-7; TRBD2 matches at 8 bases. Germline V gene sequence: CDR1 SQVTM, CDR2 ANQGSEA. J lost 5 bases, V lost 3 bases, and 6 bases had no gene match. This CDR3 has 13 residues. The CDR3 DNA reads TGCAGCGTTGAGGTCAGCGGGAGCGACGAGCAGTACTTC. This gives the protein CSVEVSGSDEQYF.

This rearrangement joins TRBV3-1 (or the pseudogene TRBV3-2) to TRBJ2-2; D perhaps matches TRBD2 (5 bases). This CDR3 has 13 amino acids. V gave up 4 bases and J gave up 6 bases, with 9 bases separating them. Germline lookup yields CDR1 LGHDT and CDR2 YNNKEL (reference sequence). CDR3 loop: CASSLRGPGELFF. As DNA, the CDR3 is TGTGCCAGCAGCCTACGAGGGCCCGGGGAGCTGTTTTTT.

With regard to this clone: The sample contains more than one DNA sequence encoding this CDR3. The chain recombines TRBV5-1 with TRBJ1-1, with D possibly being TRBD1 (6 bases). The V gene's germline CDR1 is SGHRS and CDR2 YFSETQ. V gave up 2 bases and J gave up 3 bases, with 8 bases separating them. CDR3 size: 13 residues. The DNA for the CDR3 is TGCGCCAGCAGCTTTCAGGGGCACACTGAAGCTTTCTTT. Translated, it gives CASSFQGHTEAFF.

The chain uses TRBV3-1 (or the pseudogene TRBV3-2) and TRBJ1-6, with a possible D match to TRBD1 (5 bases). The ends were cut back, 0 bases at V and 10 bases at J, with 10 bases in the middle. Looked up from germline, CDR1 is LGHDT and CDR2 is YNNKEL (reference sequence). This CDR3 comprises 14 residues. The CDR3 coding sequence is TGTGCCAGCAGCCAAGACAGGGTCTTATCACCCCTCCACTTT. This encodes CASSQDRVLSPLHF.

This clone was seen just once. The chain employs TRBV6-5 and TRBJ1-1; 12 bases are a match to TRBD1. The germline V gene encodes CDR1 MNHEY and CDR2 SVGAGI. Trimming at V came to 7 bases and at J to 11 bases, leaving 14 bases not matched to a gene. This CDR3 region has 15 residues. CDR3: CASMGPGQGAMGAFF. In DNA form, the CDR3 reads TGTGCCAGCATGGGCCCGGGACAGGGGGCTATGGGGGCTTTCTTT.

The chain couples TRBV30 to TRBJ1-1, with D uncertain. Germline V gives CDR1 GTSNPN, CDR2 SVGIG (reference sequence). V dropped 2 bases and J dropped 1 base, with 8 bases sitting between them. The CDR3 sequence is 13 residues long. The CDR3 nucleotides read TGTGCCTGGAGTATACGAGGGAACACTGAAGCTTTCTTT. It codes for CAWSIRGNTEAFF.

J is TRBJ1-1 and V is TRBV4-2; D may be TRBD1 (5 bases). This CDR3 contains 14 residues. The germline gives CDR1 LGHNA, CDR2 YNFKEQ. V was cut by 4 bases and J by 1 base, with 10 bases left in between. This CDR3 reads CASSLGPTNTEAFF. The CDR3 coding sequence is TGTGCCAGCAGCCTGGGACCCACGAACACTGAAGCTTTCTTT.

This chain joins TRBV6-4 and TRBJ1-1; D unresolved. CDR1 is MRHNA and CDR2 is SNTAGT in the germline V gene. V gave up 6 bases and J gave up 3 bases, with 14 bases separating them. This CDR3 spans 14 amino acids. The CDR3 coding sequence is TGTGCCAGCAGCGCACACCCATCCCACACTGAAGCTTTCTTT. This gives the protein CASSAHPSHTEAFF.

The CDR3 DNA is TGTGCCAGCAGTTTACGCCTGGACACTGAAGCTTTCTTT. Amino acids: CASSLRLDTEAFF. This chain links TRBV27 with TRBJ1-1; unclear D gene. The CDR3 is made up of 13 amino acids. Per germline, CDR1 MNHEY and CDR2 SMNVEV (reference sequence). Trimming shortened V by 2 bases and J by 3 bases, and 7 bases separated the two germline ends.

The rearrangement links TRBV28 to TRBJ1-1; the match to TRBD1 covers 7 bases. This CDR3 comprises 14 residues. The trim removed 5 bases at V and 8 bases at J, leaving 11 bases unmatched. Germline CDR1 reads MDHEN; CDR2 reads SYDVKM. CDR3 amino acids: CASSIRQGTAEAFF. The CDR3 nucleotides read TGTGCCAGCAGTATACGACAGGGAACGGCCGAAGCTTTCTTT.

Only one count was recorded for this clone. V is TRBV11-2 and J is TRBJ1-1; tentatively, D is TRBD1 (6 bases). The V gene lost 3 bases and the J gene lost 3 bases, with 17 bases spanning the gap. CDR1 is SGHAT, CDR2 FQNNGV, per germline. The CDR3 runs to 16 residues. CDR3 in DNA: TGTGCCAGCAGCTTTGGACAGATCATCCAGGACACTGAAGCTTTCTTT. It yields the protein CASSFGQIIQDTEAFF.

J is TRBJ1-4 and V is TRBV30; D is ambiguous. V was clipped by 4 bases and J by 8 bases, with 14 bases between them. From germline, CDR1 is GTSNPN and CDR2 SVGIG (reference sequence). This CDR3 has 13 amino acids. In DNA, the CDR3 is TGTGCCTGGAATGGTGGAACCGGGGAAAAACTGTTTTTT. The encoded protein is CAWNGGTGEKLFF.

The gene calls are TRBV12-3 or TRBV12-4 and TRBJ1-4; D gene unclear. The CDR3 loop spans 13 amino acids. Deletions cut 10 bases from V and 5 bases from J, with 14 bases between. The DNA of the CDR3 is TGTGCCACGGGCTTAAGGAACAATGAAAAACTGTTTTTT. Translating gives CATGLRNNEKLFF.

The chain is built from TRBV14 and TRBJ2-1, with 7 bases identical to TRBD2. Germline CDR1 is SGHDN and CDR2 is FVKESK. CDR3 length: 15 residues. V was pared by 4 bases and J by 3 bases, with 6 bases of the junction left unmatched. The CDR3 DNA follows: TGTGCCAGCAGCCCGCGGGAGAATCTCTACAATGAGCAGTTCTTC. Residues: CASSPRENLYNEQFF.

This chain joins TRBV5-5 and TRBJ1-6; maybe TRBD1 (5 bases). The germline V and J ends were trimmed by 0 bases and 7 bases, with 8 bases remaining between them. CDR1 SGHKS and CDR2 YYEKEE come from the germline V gene (reference sequence). The CDR3 extends over 14 amino acids. For the CDR3, the DNA is TGTGCCAGCAGCTTGGGGACAACAAATTCACCCCTCCACTTT. It specifies CASSLGTTNSPLHF.

The chain combines TRBV27 with TRBJ1-1, with D uncertain. V shed 5 bases and J shed 4 bases, with 20 bases lying between them. Germline V gene data show CDR1 as MNHEY and CDR2 as SMNVEV (reference sequence). The CDR3 runs 16 residues. CDR3 region: CASSPAVRGRGTEAFF. CDR3 DNA sequence: TGTGCCAGCAGTCCCGCGGTAAGAGGCCGGGGCACTGAAGCTTTCTTT.

This clone showed up just a few times. V gene TRBV2 combines with J gene TRBJ2-3, with 8 positions matching TRBD1. V trimming: 5 bases; J trimming: 1 base; junction bases outside the gene matches: 8. Germline V gene sequence: CDR1 SNHLY, CDR2 FYNNEI. The length of the CDR3 is 16 residues. This chain's CDR3 is CASSTLGQGGTDTQYF. As DNA, the CDR3 is TGTGCCAGCAGTACACTAGGACAGGGTGGCACAGATACGCAGTATTTT.

This clone was found once. DNA for the CDR3: TGTGCCACCAGCAAAGATGGAGGGATCACAGATACGCAGTATTTT. Translated: CATSKDGGITDTQYF. The V and J genes are TRBV15 and TRBJ2-3; a possible D gene is TRBD2 (6 bases). V was cut by 4 bases and J by 2 bases, with 13 bases left in between. The CDR3 is 15 residues long. CDR1 LNHNV and CDR2 YYDKDF come from the germline V gene (reference sequence).

This clone has only one observation. The chain couples TRBV5-1 to TRBJ1-6; 8 bases are shared with TRBD1. CDR1 SGHRS and CDR2 YFSETQ come from the germline V gene. The ends lost 4 bases at V and 0 bases at J; junction bases unmatched: 15. The CDR3 length is 20 residues. The CDR3 coding sequence is TGCGCCAGCAGCCCACGGCCCCTTACAGGGGGGAGCTCCTATAATTCACCCCTCCACTTT. This translates into CASSPRPLTGGSSYNSPLHF. The full variable domain, rest sourced from reference TRBV5-1 and TRBJ1-6, is KAGVTQTPRYLIKTRGQQVTLSCSPISGHRSVSWYQQTPGQGLQFLFEYFSETQRNKGNFPGRFSGRQFSNSRSEMNVSTLELGDSALYLCASSPRPLTGGSSYNSPLHFGNGTRLTVT.